The 23 T cell receptor beta chains below all came from one sample that was sequenced in a study of breast tumors, draining lymph nodes, adjacent tissues. Axillary draining lymph nodes of breast cancer patients supplied the node samples. One entry per CDR3 protein, called by TCRdb with MiXCR from the multiplex PCR reads. Among roughly 120,000 distinct CDR3 sequences listed, nearly 20% were seen once. Material for sequencing was axillary lymph node tissue. The receptor set was obtained from a female donor with breast cancer. Some clones in this sample may be carry-over from other donors' samples.

This clonotype was seen a handful of times. This may arise from a read error, as a much more abundant clone is one base away. The chain has TRBV4-2 and TRBJ2-6; no clear D gene. This CDR3 has 15 amino acids. CDR1 and CDR2 (germline): LGHNA, YNFKEQ. The CDR3 DNA reads as TGTGCCAGCGGCCAAGATTTCTCTGGGGCCAACGTCCTGACTTTC. Its protein product is CASGQDFSGANVLTF.

This clonotype was recorded many times. This chain links TRBV6-1 with TRBJ1-2; no definite D call. Germline CDR1 reads MNHNS; CDR2 reads SASEGT. The CDR3 sequence is 17 residues long. Trimming removed 2 bases from V and 4 bases from J, with 20 bases in between. CDR3 sequence reads: CASSELLFVGLVYGYTF. Written as DNA, the CDR3 is TGTGCCAGCAGTGAACTTCTCTTCGTAGGGTTAGTCTATGGCTACACCTTC.

This clonotype was seen a single time. One end of the junction fails to match germline, which may point to a read error. The V and J genes are TRBV20-1 and TRBJ2-7; D might be TRBD1 (6 bases). Germline loops: CDR1 DFQATT, CDR2 SNEGSKA (reference sequence). The CDR3 spans 11 residues. The CDR3, as DNA: TGCAGTGCTTGGAACAGGGTTGAGCAGCACTTC. It yields the protein CSAWNRVEQHF.

This clonotype was detected only a few times. This may be a read error: a much more frequent sequence differs by one nucleotide. The chain combines TRBV10-3 with TRBJ2-7, with 7 bases identical to TRBD2. With 7 bases clipped from V and 5 bases from J, the junction kept 11 bases outside the gene matches. The CDR3 is 14 residues long. CDR1 ENHRY and CDR2 SYGVKD come from the germline V gene. CDR3 region: CAIKGTGGRDEQYF. The CDR3 coding sequence is TGTGCCATCAAGGGGACTGGCGGGAGAGACGAGCAGTACTTC.

In the case of this clonotype: A much larger clone sits a single nucleotide away, making a read error possible. V usage is TRBV5-1 and J usage is TRBJ1-4; 7 positions agree with TRBD1. In germline, CDR1 is SGHRS, CDR2 YFSETQ. This CDR3 has 15 residues. Trimming took 6 bases from V and 2 from J; bases not matched to a gene: 7. CDR3 protein: CASNARQGTNEKLFF. The CDR3 DNA reads TGCGCCAGCAACGCCCGACAGGGCACTAATGAAAAACTGTTTTTT.

Ten or more counts support this clonotype. The chain combines TRBV7-2 with TRBJ2-1; possible D gene TRBD1, 6 bases. This CDR3 spans 14 amino acids. Germline V gives CDR1 SGHTA, CDR2 FQGNSA. V was cut by 3 bases and J by 9 bases, with 15 bases left in between. CDR3 loop: CASSFRGTGSEQFF. The CDR3 DNA sequence: TGTGCCAGCAGCTTCAGAGGCACAGGGAGTGAGCAGTTCTTC.

The V call is TRBV19, the J call TRBJ1-1, with D hard to call. CDR1 and CDR2 from the germline V gene are LNHDA and SQIVND (reference sequence). Deletions cut 8 bases from V and 6 bases from J, with 19 bases between. The CDR3 has 14 residues. This CDR3 is CASGEGPARAEAFF. The DNA of the CDR3 is TGTGCCAGTGGAGAAGGACCTGCAAGGGCTGAAGCTTTCTTT.

On this clonotype itself: The final CDR3 position lacks the conserved phenylalanine or tryptophan, pointing to a likely read error. The DNA is left out, because the CDR3 cannot be placed on it with certainty; the CDR3 is given as TCRdb lists it. The chain employs TRBV7-8 and TRBJ2-5; the table's D call TRBD1 went unverified against the DNA. CDR1 and CDR2 (germline): SGHVS, FQNEAQ. The CDR3 sequence runs 16 residues, both termini included. The CDR3 loop is CASSIGSGNYGYTFGS.

The gene calls are TRBV11-3 and TRBJ2-1, with D possibly TRBD2 on 5 matching bases. CDR1 SGHNT and CDR2 YENEEA come from the germline V gene. CDR3 length: 16 amino acids. V shed 2 bases and J shed 1 base, with 12 bases lying between them. DNA of the CDR3: TGTGCCAGCAGCTTAAGGCGGGCCCAATCCTACAATGAGCAGTTCTTC. Its translation is CASSLRRAQSYNEQFF.

Of note for this clonotype: Given a much more abundant clone one base away, this may be a read error. No conserved phenylalanine or tryptophan is present at the end of the CDR3, so a read error is the likely explanation. The chain recombines TRBV5-1 with TRBJ1-5; D is unclear. CDR3 size: 13 residues. Per germline, CDR1 SGHRS and CDR2 YFSETQ. The V and J ends lost 0 bases and 8 bases respectively, with 9 bases between them. The CDR3 DNA reads as TGCGCCAGCAGCTTGGTCGAGGGAGAGCCCCAGCATTCT. It encodes CASSLVEGEPQHS.

The V call is TRBV27, the J call TRBJ2-5; 8 nucleotides line up with TRBD1. Germline assignment: CDR1 MNHEY and CDR2 SMNVEV (reference sequence). The CDR3 covers 15 residues. The junction had 5 bases not matched to a gene; V was cut back by 0 bases and J by 5 bases. In DNA form, the CDR3 reads TGTGCCAGCAGTTTATCGACAGGGGTGTGGGAGACCCAGTACTTC. As protein: CASSLSTGVWETQYF.

This clonotype came up many times. The chain recombines TRBV15 with TRBJ1-4; D call uncertain. With 0 bases removed from V and 8 bases from J, the gap between germline ends came to 7 bases. The CDR3 runs to 13 residues. Per the germline V gene, CDR1 is LNHNV and CDR2 is YYDKDF (reference sequence). The CDR3 coding sequence is TGTGCCACCAGCAGAGATTCCGGGGAAAAACTGTTTTTT. Amino acids: CATSRDSGEKLFF.

This clonotype came up many times. The chain carries TRBV5-1 and TRBJ2-3, with 12 bases matching TRBD1. The CDR3 runs 16 residues. The germline CDR1 and CDR2 sequences are SGHRS and YFSETQ. With V trimmed by 1 base and J by 6 bases, 6 bases remained unmatched. CDR3 residues: CASSLQGQGAADTQYF. For the CDR3, the DNA is TGCGCCAGCAGCTTGCAGGGACAGGGGGCAGCGGATACGCAGTATTTT.

Many counts were recorded for this clonotype. CDR3 DNA: TGTGCCAGCAGCTTAGGATTGGGATCGGGAGAGCAGTTCTTC. It codes for CASSLGLGSGEQFF. This rearrangement joins TRBV7-9 to TRBJ2-1; D may be TRBD2 (5 bases). The CDR3 extends over 14 amino acids. Germline CDR1 SEHNR, CDR2 FQNEAQ (reference sequence). V was shortened by 1 base and J by 10 bases, with 14 bases between the two germline ends.

This clonotype was picked up many times. The rearrangement joins TRBV9 to TRBJ2-1, with D maybe TRBD2 (5 bases). Deletions cut 4 bases from V and 6 bases from J, with 14 bases between. The CDR3 is made up of 14 amino acids. The germline V gene has CDR1 SGDLS and CDR2 YYNGEE. The CDR3 DNA is TGTGCCAGCAGCCCCCAGGTGGGAGCCAATGAGCAGTTCTTC. It yields the protein CASSPQVGANEQFF.

This clonotype has a count of ten or more. The chain uses TRBV10-3 and TRBJ1-2, with 8 bases aligning to TRBD1. Germline CDR1 ENHRY, CDR2 SYGVKD. CDR3 size: 14 residues. The V segment lost 6 bases and the J segment 2 bases; nucleotides outside the gene matches: 5. In DNA, the CDR3 is TGTGCCATCAGGACAGGGGCCAACAACTATGGCTACACCTTC. Translating gives CAIRTGANNYGYTF.

Many counts were recorded for this clonotype. The J gene is TRBJ2-7, the V gene TRBV27, with TRBD2 matching over 7 bases. The CDR3 length is 14 residues. Per germline, CDR1 MNHEY and CDR2 SMNVEV (reference sequence). The V segment lost 2 bases and the J segment 5 bases; nucleotides outside the gene matches: 6. The CDR3, as DNA: TGTGCCAGCAGTTTAAAGCGGGATGGTGACGAGCAGTACTTC. It encodes CASSLKRDGDEQYF.

This clonotype was seen ten or more times. The chain carries TRBV6-1 and TRBJ2-3, with TRBD1 matching over 7 bases. Unmatched junction bases numbered 4, after V lost 7 bases and J lost 6 bases. This CDR3 region has 12 residues. Germline V gene sequence: CDR1 MNHNS, CDR2 SASEGT. The CDR3 nucleotides read TGTGCCAGCACTAAACAGGGGGATACGCAGTATTTT. Its protein product is CASTKQGDTQYF.

A remark on this clonotype: This sequence may be a read error, since a much larger clone differs from it by one base. The CDR3 does not close with the conserved phenylalanine or tryptophan, likely indicating a read error. The rearrangement joins TRBV24-1 to TRBJ2-7; 10 nucleotides align to TRBD1. Germline V CDR1 and CDR2: KGHDR, SFDVKD. This CDR3 has 16 amino acids. The J segment lost 4 bases and the V segment lost 4 bases, leaving 9 bases of the junction unmatched. DNA for the CDR3: TGTGCCACCAGTGAACTCCCGGGACAGGGGCCTTACGAGCAGTACCTC. This sequence encodes CATSELPGQGPYEQYL.

The sample holds a few counts of this clonotype. Just one base apart from a much larger clone, this may be a read error. CDR3 loop: CASRRAGRGTYEQYF. The CDR3 DNA follows: TGTGCCAGCAGGAGGGCGGGACGGGGTACCTACGAGCAGTACTTC. This chain connects TRBV2 to TRBJ2-7; D is perhaps TRBD2 (6 bases). In germline, CDR1 is SNHLY, CDR2 FYNNEI. Between the trimmed V and J ends, which lost 6 bases and 2 bases, there was a span of 17 bases. The CDR3 spans 15 residues.

The rearrangement joins TRBV28 to TRBJ1-2; unclear D gene. In germline, CDR1 is MDHEN, CDR2 SYDVKM. The CDR3 spans 13 residues. The germline V and J ends were trimmed by 3 bases and 4 bases, with 9 bases remaining between them. Written as DNA, the CDR3 is TGTGCCAGCAGTTTCGGGGAGCTCTATGGCTACACCTTC. Translated: CASSFGELYGYTF.

The genes are TRBV4-2 and TRBJ2-3, with 7 positions matching TRBD2. Germline V gene data show CDR1 as LGHNA and CDR2 as YNFKEQ. J lost 0 bases, V lost 2 bases, and 11 bases had no gene match. This CDR3 contains 18 residues. The CDR3 protein is CASSQLPAGASSTDTQYF. The CDR3 nucleotides are TGTGCCAGCAGCCAACTACCCGCGGGAGCATCTAGCACAGATACGCAGTATTTT.

Ten or more counts support this clonotype. The chain recombines TRBV5-1 with TRBJ2-7, with 8 bases fitting TRBD1. This CDR3 has 13 residues. V was clipped by 4 bases and J by 2 bases; unmatched bases: 2. Germline values: CDR1 SGHRS, CDR2 YFSETQ. CDR3: CASSTTGAYEQYF. DNA for the CDR3: TGCGCCAGCAGCACGACAGGGGCCTACGAGCAGTACTTC.